The next 21 T cell receptor beta chains were all read from a single sample in a study of identical twins. MiXCR was run by TCRdb on the 5' RACE reads, yielding one entry per CDR3 protein. The sample lists 200,000 to 250,000 distinct CDR3 sequences, around 6.6% occurring once. The same sample was also studied in work on yellow fever vaccine responses in identical twins.

The sequenced sample consisted of memory (CD45RO+) T cells sorted from blood. These receptors all come from a young woman in good health.

The sample holds a few counts of this clonotype. This rearrangement joins TRBV6-2 or TRBV6-3 to TRBJ1-4; 9 bases are a match to TRBD1. With 2 bases clipped from V and 4 bases from J, the junction kept 2 bases outside the gene matches. Germline V gives CDR1 MNHEY, CDR2 SVGEGT. This CDR3 is 15 amino acids long. The CDR3 sequence is CASSYLGQGNEKLFF. The CDR3 DNA sequence: TGTGCCAGCAGTTACCTGGGACAGGGTAATGAAAAACTGTTTTTT.

This chain links TRBV12-3 or TRBV12-4 with TRBJ2-6; TRBD2 agrees at 13 bases. The CDR3 contains 17 residues. V lost 6 bases, J lost 2 bases, and 4 bases stayed unmatched. The chain's CDR3 is CASSGLAGVAGANVLTF. The CDR3, as DNA: TGTGCCAGCAGCGGACTAGCGGGAGTTGCTGGGGCCAACGTCCTGACTTTC.

This clonotype was counted at least ten times. The CDR3 reads CSARTGENYGYTF. CDR3 in DNA: TGCAGTGCGAGGACAGGGGAAAACTATGGCTACACCTTC. The chain joins TRBV20-1 to TRBJ1-2; TRBD1 aligns across 9 bases. This CDR3 contains 13 residues. The germline V gene has CDR1 DFQATT and CDR2 SNEGSKA (reference sequence). J gave up 2 bases and V 6 bases, and 4 bases lay outside the gene matches.

This clonotype has only a few counts. The gene calls are TRBV20-1 and TRBJ2-3; 7 nucleotides match TRBD2. The CDR3 sequence is 14 residues long. Germline trimming cut 6 bases from V and 4 bases from J; bases unmatched to any gene: 10. Germline loops: CDR1 DFQATT, CDR2 SNEGSKA (reference sequence). CDR3 protein: CSALRTSLADTQYF. In DNA, the CDR3 is TGCAGTGCCCTTCGGACTAGTTTGGCAGATACGCAGTATTTT.

This clonotype has more than one count but fewer than ten. The chain is built from TRBV12-3 or TRBV12-4 and TRBJ2-2, with 11 bases fitting TRBD1. This CDR3 region has 16 residues. The V segment lost 6 bases and the J segment 4 bases; nucleotides outside the gene matches: 7. The CDR3 here is CASSRAGTGGTGELFF. The CDR3 DNA reads TGTGCCAGCAGCCGCGCCGGGACAGGGGGCACCGGGGAGCTGTTTTTT.

This chain uses TRBV4-1 with TRBJ2-7; D is possibly TRBD1 (5 bases). The germline V and J ends were trimmed by 0 bases and 3 bases, with 18 bases remaining between them. CDR3 length: 17 residues. The germline CDR1 and CDR2 sequences are MGHRA and YSYEKL. The CDR3 sequence is CASSQDPPTGRYYEQYF. CDR3 nucleotides: TGCGCCAGCAGCCAAGATCCCCCCACAGGCCGGTACTACGAGCAGTACTTC.

This clonotype has ten or more counts. V is TRBV20-1 and J is TRBJ2-7; 9 positions match TRBD2. Trimming at V came to 1 base and at J to 1 base, leaving 8 bases not matched to a gene. CDR1 and CDR2 from the germline V gene are DFQATT and SNEGSKA (reference sequence). This CDR3 has 16 amino acids. The CDR3 nucleotides are TGCAGTGCTAGAGTTTGGCGGGAGGGGGATTCCTACGAGCAGTACTTC. Translating gives CSARVWREGDSYEQYF.

This clonotype is categorized as medium-sized. This chain links TRBV12-3 or TRBV12-4 with TRBJ1-2, with D unresolved. V lost 5 bases, J lost 11 bases, and 21 bases lay in between. The CDR3 is 14 residues long. CDR3 bases: TGTGCCAGCAGTCCCCATCGCCGGGCGGAGGGATACACCTTC. It yields the protein CASSPHRRAEGYTF.

The chain couples TRBV20-1 to TRBJ1-5, with no clear D. Trimming left V 5 bases short and J 2 bases short, with 10 bases between. This CDR3 has 13 amino acids. Per germline, CDR1 DFQATT and CDR2 SNEGSKA (reference sequence). The CDR3 DNA reads TGCAGTGCTCCCCCCGTCGGCAATCAGCCCCAGCATTTT. Translation gives CSAPPVGNQPQHF.

This clonotype was seen only a few times. The rearrangement joins TRBV18 to TRBJ2-7, with D possibly matching TRBD2 (5 bases). CDR1 and CDR2 from the germline V gene are KGHSH and LQKENI. Trimming stripped 1 base from V and 6 bases from J, with 10 bases between. The CDR3 extends over 13 amino acids. CDR3 in DNA: TGTGCCAGCTCACCACAGGGAAGCGGCGAGCAGTACGTC. This sequence encodes CASSPQGSGEQYV.

This clonotype occurred a few times. The rearrangement joins TRBV7-8 to TRBJ2-4, with 15 bases identical to TRBD2. Per germline, CDR1 SGHVS and CDR2 FQNEAQ. There are 17 residues in the CDR3. J lost 8 bases, V lost 5 bases, and 10 bases had no gene match. The CDR3 coding sequence is TGTGCCAGCAGCCGTACCTGGACTAGCGGGGGGGGAGACATTCAGTACTTC. This gives the protein CASSRTWTSGGGDIQYF.

This chain connects TRBV10-3 to TRBJ2-2; no clear D. CDR1 is ENHRY, CDR2 SYGVKD, per germline. The CDR3 is 16 residues long. V was clipped by 8 bases and J by 0 bases, with 16 bases between them. The CDR3 spells CAILESGGANTGELFF. As DNA, the CDR3 is TGTGCCATCCTTGAGTCCGGCGGTGCGAACACCGGGGAGCTGTTTTTT.

This clonotype has only a few counts. The chain combines TRBV7-6 with TRBJ1-1; 9 nucleotides agree with TRBD1. Per germline, CDR1 SGHVS and CDR2 FNYEAQ. J gave up 7 bases and V 4 bases, and 7 bases lay outside the gene matches. This CDR3 has 14 residues. The CDR3 sequence: CASSSKGQGVEAFF. In nucleotides, the CDR3 is TGTGCCAGCAGCTCCAAGGGACAGGGAGTTGAAGCTTTCTTT.

The chain uses TRBV5-1 and TRBJ2-3; the D call may be TRBD1 or TRBD2 (6 bases each). V gave up 4 bases and J gave up 3 bases, with 21 bases separating them. Germline assignment: CDR1 SGHRS and CDR2 YFSETQ. This CDR3 contains 17 residues. This CDR3 is CASSPEGGGRGTDTQYF. The CDR3 nucleotides are TGCGCCAGCAGCCCCGAGGGTGGGGGGCGCGGGACAGATACGCAGTATTTT.

The rearrangement joins TRBV6-5 to TRBJ1-1, with a tentative D call TRBD1 (5 bases). Trimming stripped 5 bases from V and 3 bases from J, with 22 bases between. The CDR3 is 17 residues long. Germline assignment: CDR1 MNHEY and CDR2 SVGAGI. CDR3 nucleotides: TGTGCCAGCAGTCCCCGAGTAAGGTTGCAGGGCGACACTGAAGCTTTCTTT. Translation gives CASSPRVRLQGDTEAFF.

The V and J genes are TRBV12-3 or TRBV12-4 and TRBJ2-3; TRBD1 might be the D (5 bases). With 2 bases removed from V and 5 bases from J, the gap between germline ends came to 11 bases. The CDR3 runs 14 residues. CDR3 amino acids: CASSLLQGKDTQYF. For the CDR3, the DNA is TGTGCCAGCAGTTTACTCCAGGGTAAAGATACGCAGTATTTT.

The chain employs TRBV7-7 and TRBJ2-7, with TRBD1 matching over 9 bases. From germline, CDR1 is SSHAT and CDR2 FNYEAQ (reference sequence). The V and J ends lost 3 bases and 0 bases, in that order; junction bases with no gene match: 3. The CDR3 has 15 amino acids. CDR3 residues: CASSFGQGPSYEQYV. The CDR3 region has the DNA TGTGCCAGCAGCTTCGGACAGGGGCCCTCCTACGAGCAGTACGTC.

This clonotype was seen many times. Written as DNA, the CDR3 is TGTGCCAGCAGCCAAGGGGGGTCTAATGAAAAACTGTTTTTT. Amino acid sequence: CASSQGGSNEKLFF. This chain connects TRBV14 to TRBJ1-4; tentatively, D is TRBD1 (5 bases). Deletions cut 1 base from V and 3 bases from J, with 6 bases between. The CDR3 consists of 14 residues. The germline V gene encodes CDR1 SGHDN and CDR2 FVKESK.

The table lists this clonotype with a few counts. This chain links TRBV20-1 with TRBJ1-2, with D unclear. This CDR3 has 12 residues. V lost 4 bases, J lost 2 bases, and 8 bases lay in between. Germline V CDR1 and CDR2: DFQATT, SNEGSKA (reference sequence). CDR3 in amino acids: CSATDRNYGYTF. CDR3 nucleotides: TGCAGTGCTACGGACCGGAACTATGGCTACACCTTC.

This clonotype showed up just a few times. The V gene is TRBV5-1, the J gene TRBJ1-4; possibly TRBD1 for D (5 bases). With 0 bases removed from V and 8 bases from J, the gap between germline ends came to 17 bases. Germline assignment: CDR1 SGHRS and CDR2 YFSETQ. The CDR3 totals 16 residues. CDR3 nucleotide sequence: TGCGCCAGCAGCTTGGCCGGTGGGGGATTTAACGAAAAACTGTTTTTT. Its translation is CASSLAGGGFNEKLFF.

The gene calls are TRBV10-3 and TRBJ2-1; D remains unclear. The CDR3 is 12 residues long. CDR1 and CDR2 (germline): ENHRY, SYGVKD. V was cut by 0 bases and J by 8 bases, with 5 bases left in between. As DNA, the CDR3 is TGTGCCATCAGTGAGTCTAGATATGAGCAGTTCTTC. Translating it yields CAISESRYEQFF.